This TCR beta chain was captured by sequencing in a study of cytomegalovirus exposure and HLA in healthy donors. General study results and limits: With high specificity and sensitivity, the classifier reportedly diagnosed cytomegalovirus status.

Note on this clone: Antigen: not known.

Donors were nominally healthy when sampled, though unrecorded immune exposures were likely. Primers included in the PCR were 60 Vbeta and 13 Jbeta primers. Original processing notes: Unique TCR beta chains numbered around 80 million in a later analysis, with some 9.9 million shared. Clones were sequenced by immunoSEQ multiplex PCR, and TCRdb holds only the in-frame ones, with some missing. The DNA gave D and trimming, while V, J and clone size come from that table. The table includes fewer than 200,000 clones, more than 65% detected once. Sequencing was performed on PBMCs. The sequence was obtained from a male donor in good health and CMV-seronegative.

The CDR3 DNA reads as TGTGCCAGCAGTTTCAGTATAGCGGAAATCTCCTACGAGCAGTACTTC. It encodes CASSFSIAEISYEQYF. The rearrangement joins TRBV28 to TRBJ2-7; D is possibly TRBD2 (6 bases). CDR3 length: 16 amino acids. Per germline, CDR1 MDHEN and CDR2 SYDVKM. V was pared by 3 bases and J by 0 bases, with 15 bases between.